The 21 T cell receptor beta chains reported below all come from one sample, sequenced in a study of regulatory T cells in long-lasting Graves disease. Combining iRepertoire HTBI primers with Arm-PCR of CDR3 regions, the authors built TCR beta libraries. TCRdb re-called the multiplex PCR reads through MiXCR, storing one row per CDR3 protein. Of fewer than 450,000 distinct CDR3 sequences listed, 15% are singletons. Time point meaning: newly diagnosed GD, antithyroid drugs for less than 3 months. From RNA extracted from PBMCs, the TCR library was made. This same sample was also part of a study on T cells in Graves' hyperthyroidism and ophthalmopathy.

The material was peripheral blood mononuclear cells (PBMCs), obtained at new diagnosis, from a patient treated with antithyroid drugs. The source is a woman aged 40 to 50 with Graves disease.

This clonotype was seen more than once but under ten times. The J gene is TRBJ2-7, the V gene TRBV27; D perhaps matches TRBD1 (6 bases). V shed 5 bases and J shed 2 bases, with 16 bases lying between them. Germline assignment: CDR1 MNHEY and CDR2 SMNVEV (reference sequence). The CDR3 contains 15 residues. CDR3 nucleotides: TGTGCCAGCAGTCCGACAGGTCCCGTTCCCTACGAGCAGTACTTC. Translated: CASSPTGPVPYEQYF.

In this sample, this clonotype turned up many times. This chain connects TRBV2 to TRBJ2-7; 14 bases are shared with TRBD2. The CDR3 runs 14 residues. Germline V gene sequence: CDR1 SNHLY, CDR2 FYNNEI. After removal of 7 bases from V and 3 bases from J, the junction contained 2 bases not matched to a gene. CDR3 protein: CASTGTSGSYEQYF. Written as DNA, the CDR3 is TGTGCCAGCACCGGGACTAGCGGGAGCTACGAGCAGTACTTC.

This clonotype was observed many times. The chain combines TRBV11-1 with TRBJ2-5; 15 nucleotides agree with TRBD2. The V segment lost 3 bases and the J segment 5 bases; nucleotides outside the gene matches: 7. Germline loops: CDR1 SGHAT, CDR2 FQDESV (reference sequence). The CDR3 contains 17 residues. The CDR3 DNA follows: TGTGCCAGCAGCTTGAGGACTAGCGGGAGGGCTAGGGAGACCCAGTACTTC. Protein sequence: CASSLRTSGRARETQYF.

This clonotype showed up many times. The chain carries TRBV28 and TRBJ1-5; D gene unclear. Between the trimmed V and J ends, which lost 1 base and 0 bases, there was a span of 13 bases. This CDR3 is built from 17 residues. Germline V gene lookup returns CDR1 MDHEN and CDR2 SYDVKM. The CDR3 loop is CASSLYLQVYSNQPQHF. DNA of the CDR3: TGTGCCAGCAGTTTATACCTCCAGGTTTATAGCAATCAGCCCCAGCATTTT.

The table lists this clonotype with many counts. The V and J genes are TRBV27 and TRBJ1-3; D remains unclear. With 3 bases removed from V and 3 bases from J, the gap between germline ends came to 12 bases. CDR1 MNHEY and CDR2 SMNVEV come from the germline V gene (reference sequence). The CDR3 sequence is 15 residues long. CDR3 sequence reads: CASSLTLGVGNTIYF. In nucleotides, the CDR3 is TGTGCCAGCAGTTTGACGCTCGGGGTTGGAAACACCATATATTTT.

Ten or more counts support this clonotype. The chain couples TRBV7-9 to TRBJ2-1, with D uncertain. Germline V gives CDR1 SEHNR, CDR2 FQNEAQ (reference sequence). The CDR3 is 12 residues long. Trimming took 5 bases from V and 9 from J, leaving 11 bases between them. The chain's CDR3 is CASSPQVGEQFF. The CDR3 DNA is TGTGCCAGCAGCCCCCAGGTGGGTGAGCAGTTCTTC.

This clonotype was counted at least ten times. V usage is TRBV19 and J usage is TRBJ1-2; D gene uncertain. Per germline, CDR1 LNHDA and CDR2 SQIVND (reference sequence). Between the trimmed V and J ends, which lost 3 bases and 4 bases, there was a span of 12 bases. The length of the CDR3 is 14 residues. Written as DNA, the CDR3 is TGTGCCAGTAGTATCTTGGAATCTGGCTATGGCTACACCTTC. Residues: CASSILESGYGYTF.

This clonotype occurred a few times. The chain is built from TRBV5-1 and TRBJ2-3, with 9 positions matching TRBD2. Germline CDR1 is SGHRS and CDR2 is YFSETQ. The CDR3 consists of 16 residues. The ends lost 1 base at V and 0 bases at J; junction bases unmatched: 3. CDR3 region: CASSLSLAGSTDTQYF. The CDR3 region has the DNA TGCGCCAGCAGCTTGTCGCTAGCGGGAAGCACAGATACGCAGTATTTT.

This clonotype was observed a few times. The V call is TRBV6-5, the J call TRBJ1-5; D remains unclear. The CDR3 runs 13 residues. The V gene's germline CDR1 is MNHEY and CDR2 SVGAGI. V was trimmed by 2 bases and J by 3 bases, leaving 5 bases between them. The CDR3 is CASSYNTNQPQHF. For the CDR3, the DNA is TGTGCCAGCAGTTACAACACCAATCAGCCCCAGCATTTT.

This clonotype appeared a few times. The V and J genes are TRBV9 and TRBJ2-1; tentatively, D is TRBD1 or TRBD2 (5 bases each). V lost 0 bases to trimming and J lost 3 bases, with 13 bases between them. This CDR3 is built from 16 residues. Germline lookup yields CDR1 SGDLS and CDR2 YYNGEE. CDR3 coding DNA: TGTGCCAGCAGCGTAGAAACAGGAGGATTCTACAATGAGCAGTTCTTC. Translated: CASSVETGGFYNEQFF. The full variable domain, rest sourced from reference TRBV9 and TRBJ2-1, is DSGVTQTPKHLITATGQRVTLRCSPRSGDLSVYWYQQSLDQGLQFLIQYYNGEERAKGNILERFSAQQFPDLHSELNLSSLELGDSALYFCASSVETGGFYNEQFFGPGTRLTVL.

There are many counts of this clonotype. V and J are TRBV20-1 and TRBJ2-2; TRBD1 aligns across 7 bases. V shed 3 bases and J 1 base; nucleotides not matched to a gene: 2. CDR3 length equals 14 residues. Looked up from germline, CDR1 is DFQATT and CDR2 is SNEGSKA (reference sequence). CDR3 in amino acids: CSARRTGNTGELFF. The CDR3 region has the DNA TGCAGTGCTAGGAGGACAGGGAACACCGGGGAGCTGTTTTTT.

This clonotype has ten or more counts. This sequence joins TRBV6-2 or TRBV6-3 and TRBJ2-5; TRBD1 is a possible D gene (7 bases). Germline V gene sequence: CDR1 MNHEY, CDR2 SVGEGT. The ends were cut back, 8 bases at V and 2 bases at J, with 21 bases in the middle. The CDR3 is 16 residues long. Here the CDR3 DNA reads TGTGCCAGCGGGACCCAGGGGGGCCAACGGCAAGAGACCCAGTACTTC. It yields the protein CASGTQGGQRQETQYF.

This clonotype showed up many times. The CDR3 DNA sequence: TGTGCCAGCAGTGGTTGGGGAGCTTATGGCTACACCTTC. It encodes CASSGWGAYGYTF. This rearrangement joins TRBV12-3 or TRBV12-4 to TRBJ1-2; D remains ambiguous. Trimming stripped 5 bases from V and 5 bases from J, with 12 bases between. The CDR3 is 13 residues long.

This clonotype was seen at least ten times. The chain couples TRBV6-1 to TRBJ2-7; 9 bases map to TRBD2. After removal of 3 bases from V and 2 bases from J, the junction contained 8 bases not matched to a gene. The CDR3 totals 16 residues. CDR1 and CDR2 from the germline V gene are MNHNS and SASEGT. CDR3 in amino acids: CASSEGLARSAYEQYF. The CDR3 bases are TGTGCCAGCAGTGAGGGACTAGCTAGATCCGCCTACGAGCAGTACTTC.

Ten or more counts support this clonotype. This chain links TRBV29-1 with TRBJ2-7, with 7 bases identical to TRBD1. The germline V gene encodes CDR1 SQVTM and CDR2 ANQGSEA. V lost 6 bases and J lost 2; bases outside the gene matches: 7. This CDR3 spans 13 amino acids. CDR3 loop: CSVAGGKTYEQYF. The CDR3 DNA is TGCAGCGTAGCAGGGGGAAAAACCTACGAGCAGTACTTC.

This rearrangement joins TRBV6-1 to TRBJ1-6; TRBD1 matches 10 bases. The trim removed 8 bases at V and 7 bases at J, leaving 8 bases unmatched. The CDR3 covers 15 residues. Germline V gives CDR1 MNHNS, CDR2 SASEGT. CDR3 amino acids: CASGSPGQGNSPLHF. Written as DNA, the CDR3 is TGTGCCAGCGGGTCTCCGGGACAGGGGAATTCACCCCTCCACTTT.

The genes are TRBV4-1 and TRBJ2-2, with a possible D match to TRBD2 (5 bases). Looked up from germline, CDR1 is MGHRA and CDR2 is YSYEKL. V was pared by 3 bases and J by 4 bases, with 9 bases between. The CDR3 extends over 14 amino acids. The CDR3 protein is CASSQDSFTGELFF. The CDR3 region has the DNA TGCGCCAGCAGCCAGGACTCCTTCACCGGGGAGCTGTTTTTT.

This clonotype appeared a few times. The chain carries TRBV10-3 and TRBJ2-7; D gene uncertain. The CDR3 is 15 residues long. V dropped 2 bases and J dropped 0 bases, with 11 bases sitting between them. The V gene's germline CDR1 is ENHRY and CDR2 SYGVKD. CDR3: CAISEVAQSSYEQYF. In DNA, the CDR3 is TGTGCCATCAGTGAGGTCGCTCAGAGCTCCTACGAGCAGTACTTC.

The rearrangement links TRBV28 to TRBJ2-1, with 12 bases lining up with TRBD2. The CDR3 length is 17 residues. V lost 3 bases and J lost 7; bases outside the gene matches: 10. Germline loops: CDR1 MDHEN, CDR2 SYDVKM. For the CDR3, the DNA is TGTGCCAGCAGTTTTGTTACTAGCGGGAGGTATATGAATGAGCAGTTCTTC. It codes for CASSFVTSGRYMNEQFF.

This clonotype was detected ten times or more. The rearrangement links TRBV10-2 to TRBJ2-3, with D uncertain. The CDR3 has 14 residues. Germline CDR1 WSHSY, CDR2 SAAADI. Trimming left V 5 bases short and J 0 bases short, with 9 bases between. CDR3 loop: CASSYGSSTDTQYF. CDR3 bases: TGCGCCAGCAGTTATGGATCCAGCACAGATACGCAGTATTTT.

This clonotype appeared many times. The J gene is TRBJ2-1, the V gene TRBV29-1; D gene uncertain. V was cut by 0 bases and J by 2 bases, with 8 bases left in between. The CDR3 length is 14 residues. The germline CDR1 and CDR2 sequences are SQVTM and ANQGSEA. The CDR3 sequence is CSVEDGDPYNEQFF. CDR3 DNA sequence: TGCAGCGTTGAAGACGGTGACCCCTACAATGAGCAGTTCTTC.